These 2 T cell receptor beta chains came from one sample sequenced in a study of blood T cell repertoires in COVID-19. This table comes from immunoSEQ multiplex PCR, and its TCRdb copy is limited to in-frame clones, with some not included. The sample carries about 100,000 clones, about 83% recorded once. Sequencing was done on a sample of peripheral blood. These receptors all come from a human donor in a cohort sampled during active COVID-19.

The DNA of the CDR3 is TGTGCCAGCAGCCAGCTGTTAGGGAGGGGATCCTACGAGCAGTACTTC. It encodes CASSQLLGRGSYEQYF. The chain has TRBV14 and TRBJ2-7, with 7 bases fitting TRBD2. V trimming: 3 bases; J trimming: 1 base; junction bases outside the gene matches: 9. Germline CDR1 is SGHDN and CDR2 is FVKESK. The CDR3 has 16 amino acids.

The CDR3 loop is CASSLQGQGLWEAKNIQYF. CDR3 in DNA: TGTGCCAGCAGCTTACAAGGACAGGGACTGTGGGAGGCCAAAAACATTCAGTACTTC. This chain links TRBV7-9 with TRBJ2-4, with 8 bases matching TRBD1. Germline assignment: CDR1 SEHNR and CDR2 FQNEAQ (reference sequence). The CDR3 runs to 19 residues. The V gene end was trimmed by 2 bases and the J gene end by 1 base; junction bases not matched to a gene: 13. Supplemented by reference TRBV7-9 and TRBJ2-4, the full variable domain reads DTGVSQNPRHKITKRGQNVTFRCDPISEHNRLYWYRQTLGQGPEFLTYFQNEAQLEKSRLLSDRFSAERPKGSFSTLEIQRTEQGDSAMYLCASSLQGQGLWEAKNIQYFGAGTRLSVL.